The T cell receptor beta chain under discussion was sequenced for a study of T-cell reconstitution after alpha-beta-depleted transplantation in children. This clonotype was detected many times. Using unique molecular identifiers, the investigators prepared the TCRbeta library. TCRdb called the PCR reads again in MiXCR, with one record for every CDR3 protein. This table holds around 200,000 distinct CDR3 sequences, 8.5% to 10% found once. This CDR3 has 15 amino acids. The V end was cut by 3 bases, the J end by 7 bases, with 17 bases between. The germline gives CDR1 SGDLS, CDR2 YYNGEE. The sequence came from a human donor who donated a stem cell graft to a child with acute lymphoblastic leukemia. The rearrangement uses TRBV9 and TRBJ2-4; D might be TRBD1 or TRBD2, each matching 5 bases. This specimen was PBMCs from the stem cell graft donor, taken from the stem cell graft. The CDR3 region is CASSAYWGGPNIQYF. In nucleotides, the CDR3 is TGTGCCAGCAGCGCCTACTGGGGCGGGCCGAACATTCAGTACTTC.